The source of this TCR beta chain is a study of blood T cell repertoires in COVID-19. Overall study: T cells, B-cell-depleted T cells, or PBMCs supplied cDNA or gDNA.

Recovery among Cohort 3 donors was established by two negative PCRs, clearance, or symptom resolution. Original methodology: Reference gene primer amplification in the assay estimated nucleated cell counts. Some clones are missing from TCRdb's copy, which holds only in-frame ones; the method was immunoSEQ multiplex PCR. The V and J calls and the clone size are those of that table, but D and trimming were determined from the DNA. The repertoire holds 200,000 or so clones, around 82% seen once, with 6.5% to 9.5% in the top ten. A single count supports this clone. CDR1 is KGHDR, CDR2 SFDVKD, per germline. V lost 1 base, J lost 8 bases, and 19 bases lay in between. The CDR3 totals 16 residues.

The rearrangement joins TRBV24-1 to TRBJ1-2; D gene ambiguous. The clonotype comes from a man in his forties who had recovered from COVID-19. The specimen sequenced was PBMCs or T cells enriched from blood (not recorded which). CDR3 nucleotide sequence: TGTGCCACCAGTGATTTTAGGACGGAGGGCCTGTGGGGCTACACCTTC. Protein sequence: CATSDFRTEGLWGYTF.